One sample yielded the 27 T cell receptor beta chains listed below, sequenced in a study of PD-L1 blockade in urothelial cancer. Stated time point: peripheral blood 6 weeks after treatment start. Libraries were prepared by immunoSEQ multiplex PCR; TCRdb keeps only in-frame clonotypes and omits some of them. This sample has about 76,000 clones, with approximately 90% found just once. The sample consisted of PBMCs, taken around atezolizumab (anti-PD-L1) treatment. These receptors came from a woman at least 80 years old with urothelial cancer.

The CDR3 nucleotides are TGTGCCAGCAGCTTGGGCCGGGCGAACACCGGGGAGCTGTTTTTT. Amino acid sequence: CASSLGRANTGELFF. The V and J genes are TRBV5-4 and TRBJ2-2; D not resolved. Trimming took 0 bases from V and 0 from J, leaving 6 bases between them. CDR3 size: 15 residues. CDR1 is SGHNT and CDR2 is YYREEE in the germline V gene (reference sequence).

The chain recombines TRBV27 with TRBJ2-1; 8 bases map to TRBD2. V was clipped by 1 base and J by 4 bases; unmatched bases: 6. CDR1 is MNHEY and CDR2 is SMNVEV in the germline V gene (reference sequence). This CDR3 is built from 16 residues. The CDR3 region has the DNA TGTGCCAGCAGTTTATTCCAGGGACTAGATTACAATGAGCAGTTCTTC. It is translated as CASSLFQGLDYNEQFF.

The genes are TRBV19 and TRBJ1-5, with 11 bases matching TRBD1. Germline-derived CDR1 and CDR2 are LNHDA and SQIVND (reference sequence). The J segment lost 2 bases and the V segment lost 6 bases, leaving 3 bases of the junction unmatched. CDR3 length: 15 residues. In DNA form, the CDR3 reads TGTGCCAGTAGGGGGGGACAGGGGGGCAATCAGCCCCAGCATTTT. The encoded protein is CASRGGQGGNQPQHF.

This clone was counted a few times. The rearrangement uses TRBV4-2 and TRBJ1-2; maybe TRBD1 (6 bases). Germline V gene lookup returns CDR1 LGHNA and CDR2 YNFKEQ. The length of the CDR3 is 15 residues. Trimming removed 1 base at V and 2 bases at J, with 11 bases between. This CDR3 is CASSQGTEKNYGYTF. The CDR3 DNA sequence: TGTGCCAGCAGCCAAGGGACAGAGAAGAACTATGGCTACACCTTC.

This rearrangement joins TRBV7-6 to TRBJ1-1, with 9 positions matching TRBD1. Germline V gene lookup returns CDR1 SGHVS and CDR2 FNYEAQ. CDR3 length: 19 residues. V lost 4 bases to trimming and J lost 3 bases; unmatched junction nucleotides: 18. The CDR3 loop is CASSSRQPLKTGGDTEAFF. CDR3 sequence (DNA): TGTGCCAGCAGCTCCAGGCAGCCCTTAAAGACAGGGGGAGACACTGAAGCTTTCTTT. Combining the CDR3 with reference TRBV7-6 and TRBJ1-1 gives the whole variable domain GAGVSQSPRYKVTKRGQDVALRCDPISGHVSLYWYRQALGQGPEFLTYFNYEAQQDKSGLPNDRFSAERPEGSISTLTIQRTEQRDSAMYRCASSSRQPLKTGGDTEAFFGQGTRLTVV.

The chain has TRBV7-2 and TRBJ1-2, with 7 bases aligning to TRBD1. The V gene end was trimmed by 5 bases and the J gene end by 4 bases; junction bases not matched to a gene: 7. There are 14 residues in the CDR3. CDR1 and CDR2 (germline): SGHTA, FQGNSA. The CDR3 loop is CASSTGQETYGYTF. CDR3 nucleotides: TGTGCCAGCAGCACAGGACAGGAGACCTATGGCTACACCTTC.

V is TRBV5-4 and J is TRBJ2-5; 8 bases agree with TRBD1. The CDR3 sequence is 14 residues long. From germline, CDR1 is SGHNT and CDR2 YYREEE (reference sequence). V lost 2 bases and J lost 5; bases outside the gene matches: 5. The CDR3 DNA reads TGTGCCAGCAGCTTTATGACAGGGGTGGAGACCCAGTACTTC. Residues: CASSFMTGVETQYF. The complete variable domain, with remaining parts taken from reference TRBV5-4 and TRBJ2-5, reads ETGVTQSPTHLIKTRGQQVTLRCSSQSGHNTVSWYQQALGQGPQFIFQYYREEENGRGNFPPRFSGLQFPNYSSELNVNALELDDSALYLCASSFMTGVETQYFGPGTRLLVL.

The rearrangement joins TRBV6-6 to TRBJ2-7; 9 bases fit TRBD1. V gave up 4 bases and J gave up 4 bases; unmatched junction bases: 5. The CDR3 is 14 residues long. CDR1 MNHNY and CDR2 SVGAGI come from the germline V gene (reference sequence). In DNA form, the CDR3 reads TGTGCCAGCAGTTCCTCGACAGGGGGGTACGAGCAGTACTTC. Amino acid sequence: CASSSSTGGYEQYF.

Here the CDR3 DNA reads TGCGCCAGCAGCACGTCCGCGGGGCCGAAAGGAAAACTGTTTTTT. This encodes CASSTSAGPKGKLFF. This chain links TRBV4-1 with TRBJ1-4, with D maybe TRBD1 (5 bases). CDR1 and CDR2 (germline): MGHRA, YSYEKL. V lost 5 bases to trimming and J lost 10 bases, with 20 bases between them. This CDR3 is 15 amino acids long.

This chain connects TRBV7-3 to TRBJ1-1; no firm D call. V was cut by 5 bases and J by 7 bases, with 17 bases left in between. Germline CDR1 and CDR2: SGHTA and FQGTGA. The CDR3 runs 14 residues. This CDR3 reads CASSPSSSGLEAFF. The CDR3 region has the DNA TGTGCCAGCAGCCCGTCGTCATCCGGACTTGAAGCTTTCTTT.

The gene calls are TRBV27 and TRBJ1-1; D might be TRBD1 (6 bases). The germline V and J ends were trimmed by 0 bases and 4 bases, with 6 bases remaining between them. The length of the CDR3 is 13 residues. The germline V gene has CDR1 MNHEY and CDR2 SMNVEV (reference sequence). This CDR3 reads CASSLSGATEAFF. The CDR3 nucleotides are TGTGCCAGCAGTTTATCGGGGGCCACTGAAGCTTTCTTT.

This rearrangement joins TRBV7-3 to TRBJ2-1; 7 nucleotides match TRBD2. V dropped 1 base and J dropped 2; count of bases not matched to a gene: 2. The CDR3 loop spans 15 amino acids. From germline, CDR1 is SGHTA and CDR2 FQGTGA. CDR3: CASSLSGSTYNEQFF. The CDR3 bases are TGTGCCAGCAGCTTAAGCGGGAGTACCTACAATGAGCAGTTCTTC.

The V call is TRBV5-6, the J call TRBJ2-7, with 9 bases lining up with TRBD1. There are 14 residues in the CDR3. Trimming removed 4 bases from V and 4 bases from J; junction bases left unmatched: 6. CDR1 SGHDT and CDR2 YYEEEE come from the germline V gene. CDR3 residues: CASSGPGQGYEQYF. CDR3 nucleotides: TGTGCCAGCAGCGGACCGGGACAGGGTTACGAGCAGTACTTC.

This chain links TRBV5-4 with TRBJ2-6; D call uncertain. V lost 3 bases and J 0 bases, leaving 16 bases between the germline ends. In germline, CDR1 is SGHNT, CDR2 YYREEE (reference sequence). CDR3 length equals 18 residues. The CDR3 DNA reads TGTGCCAGCAGCTCTGTTTCGGTTCGTTTCTCTGGGGCCAACGTCCTGACTTTC. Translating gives CASSSVSVRFSGANVLTF.

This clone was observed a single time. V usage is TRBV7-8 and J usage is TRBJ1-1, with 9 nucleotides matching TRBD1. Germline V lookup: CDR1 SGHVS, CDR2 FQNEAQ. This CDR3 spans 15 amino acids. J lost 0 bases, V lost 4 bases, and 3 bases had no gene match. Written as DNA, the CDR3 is TGTGCCAGCAGCTCTACAGGGGGCCTGAACACTGAAGCTTTCTTT. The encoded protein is CASSSTGGLNTEAFF.

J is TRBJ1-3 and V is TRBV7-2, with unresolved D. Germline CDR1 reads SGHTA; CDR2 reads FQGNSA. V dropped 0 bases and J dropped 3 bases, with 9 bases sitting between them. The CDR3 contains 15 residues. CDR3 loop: CASSLAAGSGNTIYF. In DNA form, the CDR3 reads TGTGCCAGCAGCTTAGCGGCTGGGAGTGGAAACACCATATATTTT.

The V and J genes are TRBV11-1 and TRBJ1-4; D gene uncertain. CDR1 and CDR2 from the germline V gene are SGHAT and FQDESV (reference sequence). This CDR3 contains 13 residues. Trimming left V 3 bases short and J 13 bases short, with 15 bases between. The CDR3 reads CASSFTERESLFF. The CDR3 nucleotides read TGTGCCAGCAGCTTCACAGAACGGGAGTCACTGTTTTTT. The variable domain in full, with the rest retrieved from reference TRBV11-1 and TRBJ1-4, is EAEVAQSPRYKITEKSQAVAFWCDPISGHATLYWYRQILGQGPELLVQFQDESVVDDSQLPKDRFSAERLKGVDSTLKIQPAELGDSAMYLCASSFTERESLFFGSGTQLSVL.

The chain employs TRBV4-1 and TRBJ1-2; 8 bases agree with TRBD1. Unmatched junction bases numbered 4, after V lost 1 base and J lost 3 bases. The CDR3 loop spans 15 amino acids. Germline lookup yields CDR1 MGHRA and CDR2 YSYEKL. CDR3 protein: CASSQVDRGYYGYTF. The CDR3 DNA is TGCGCCAGCAGCCAAGTCGACAGGGGATACTATGGCTACACCTTC.

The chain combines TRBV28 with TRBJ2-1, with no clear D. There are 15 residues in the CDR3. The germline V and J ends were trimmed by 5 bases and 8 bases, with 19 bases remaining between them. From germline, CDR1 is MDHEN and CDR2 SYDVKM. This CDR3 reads CASSIPFPGVDEQFF. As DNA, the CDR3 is TGTGCCAGCAGTATACCTTTTCCTGGAGTCGATGAGCAGTTCTTC.

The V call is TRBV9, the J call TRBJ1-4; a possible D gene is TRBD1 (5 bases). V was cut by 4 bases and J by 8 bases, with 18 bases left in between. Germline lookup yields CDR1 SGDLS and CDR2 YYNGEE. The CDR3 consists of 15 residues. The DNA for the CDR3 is TGTGCCAGCAGCCCAGAGTGGGGGGTGCGGGAAAAACTGTTTTTT. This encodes CASSPEWGVREKLFF.

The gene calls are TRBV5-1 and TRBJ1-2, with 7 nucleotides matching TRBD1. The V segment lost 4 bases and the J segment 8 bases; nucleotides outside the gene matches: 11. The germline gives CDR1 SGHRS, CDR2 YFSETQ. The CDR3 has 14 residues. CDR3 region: CASSPRGQPEGYTF. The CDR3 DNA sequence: TGCGCCAGCAGCCCCCGGGGACAGCCGGAAGGCTACACCTTC.

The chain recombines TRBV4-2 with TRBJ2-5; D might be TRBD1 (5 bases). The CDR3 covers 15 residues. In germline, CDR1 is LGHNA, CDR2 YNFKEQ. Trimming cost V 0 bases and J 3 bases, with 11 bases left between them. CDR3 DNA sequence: TGTGCCAGCAGCCAAGATCAGACAGCTAAAGAGACCCAGTACTTC. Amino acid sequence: CASSQDQTAKETQYF.

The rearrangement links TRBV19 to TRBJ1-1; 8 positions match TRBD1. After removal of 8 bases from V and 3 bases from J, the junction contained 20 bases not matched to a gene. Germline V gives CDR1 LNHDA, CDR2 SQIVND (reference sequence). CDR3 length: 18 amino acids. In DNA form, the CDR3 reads TGTGCCAGTCTACACGGCCGGACAGGGTTTCGGTCGGACACTGAAGCTTTCTTT. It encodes CASLHGRTGFRSDTEAFF.

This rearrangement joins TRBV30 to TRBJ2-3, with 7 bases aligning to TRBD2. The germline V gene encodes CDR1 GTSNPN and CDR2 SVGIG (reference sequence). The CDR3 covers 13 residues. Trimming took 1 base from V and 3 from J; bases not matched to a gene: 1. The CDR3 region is CAWSGGRTDTQYF. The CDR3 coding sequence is TGTGCCTGGAGTGGCGGGAGAACAGATACGCAGTATTTT.

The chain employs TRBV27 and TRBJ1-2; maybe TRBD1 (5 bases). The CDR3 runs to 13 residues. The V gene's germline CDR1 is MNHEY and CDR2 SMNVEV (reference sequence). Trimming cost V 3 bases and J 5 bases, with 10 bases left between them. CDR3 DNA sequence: TGTGCCAGCAGTTTTTCCCAGGGATATGGCTACACCTTC. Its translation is CASSFSQGYGYTF.

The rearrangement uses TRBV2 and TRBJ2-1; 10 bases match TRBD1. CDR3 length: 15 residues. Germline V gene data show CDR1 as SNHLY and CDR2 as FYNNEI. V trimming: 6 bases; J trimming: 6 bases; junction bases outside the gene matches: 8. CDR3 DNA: TGTGCCAGCAGGACCGGGACAGGGGCTCCCAATGAGCAGTTCTTC. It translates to CASRTGTGAPNEQFF.

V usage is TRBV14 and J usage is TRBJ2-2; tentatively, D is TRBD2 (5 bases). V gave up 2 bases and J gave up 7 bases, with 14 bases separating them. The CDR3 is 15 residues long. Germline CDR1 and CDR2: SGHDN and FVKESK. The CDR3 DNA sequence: TGTGCCAGCAGCCAAAGTTGGACGGGGATCGGGGAGCTGTTTTTT. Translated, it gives CASSQSWTGIGELFF.